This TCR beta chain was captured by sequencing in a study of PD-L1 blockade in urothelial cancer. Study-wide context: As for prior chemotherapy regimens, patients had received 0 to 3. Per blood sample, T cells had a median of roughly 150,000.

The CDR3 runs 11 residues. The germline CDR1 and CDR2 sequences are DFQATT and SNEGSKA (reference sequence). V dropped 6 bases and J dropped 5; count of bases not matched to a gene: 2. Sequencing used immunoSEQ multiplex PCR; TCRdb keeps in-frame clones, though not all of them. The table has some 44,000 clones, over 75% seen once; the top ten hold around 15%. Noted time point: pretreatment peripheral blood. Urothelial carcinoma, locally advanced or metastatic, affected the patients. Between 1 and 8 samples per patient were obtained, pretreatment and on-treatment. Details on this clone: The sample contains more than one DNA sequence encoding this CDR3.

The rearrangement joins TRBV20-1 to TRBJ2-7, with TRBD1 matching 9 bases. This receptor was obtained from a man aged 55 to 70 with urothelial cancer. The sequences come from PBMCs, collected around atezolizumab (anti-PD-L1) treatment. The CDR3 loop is CSARTGDEQYF. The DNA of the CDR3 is TGCAGTGCAAGGACAGGGGACGAGCAGTACTTC.